This T cell receptor beta chain emerged from a study of cytotoxic CD8 clonotypes in ibrutinib-treated CLL. Study as a whole: Patients: some eleven relapsed/refractory, approximately 14 treatment-naive, about 18 IGHV unmutated. Points from the study as a whole: Sustained-remission and progressing patients had unequal sampling times. Pretreatment clonality was elevated relative to age-matched healthy donors and paralleled circulating CD8+ T-cell counts.

TCRdb's table, derived via immunoSEQ multiplex PCR, lists solely in-frame clones and lacks some. The profile shows around 200,000 clones, nearly 80% of them singletons. The germline V gene encodes CDR1 ENHRY and CDR2 SYGVKD. The CDR3 sequence is 12 residues long. V was clipped by 4 bases and J by 10 bases; unmatched bases: 5. About this clone: Its specificity is not known.

This sequence joins TRBV10-3 and TRBJ2-5, with TRBD1 identical over 8 bases. The source material was PBMCs, sampled after 12 months of ibrutinib treatment. The sequence derives from a human donor with chronic lymphocytic leukemia. The CDR3 nucleotides read TGTGCCATCAGTGGCGGACAGGGCATCCAGTACTTC. Protein product: CAISGGQGIQYF.